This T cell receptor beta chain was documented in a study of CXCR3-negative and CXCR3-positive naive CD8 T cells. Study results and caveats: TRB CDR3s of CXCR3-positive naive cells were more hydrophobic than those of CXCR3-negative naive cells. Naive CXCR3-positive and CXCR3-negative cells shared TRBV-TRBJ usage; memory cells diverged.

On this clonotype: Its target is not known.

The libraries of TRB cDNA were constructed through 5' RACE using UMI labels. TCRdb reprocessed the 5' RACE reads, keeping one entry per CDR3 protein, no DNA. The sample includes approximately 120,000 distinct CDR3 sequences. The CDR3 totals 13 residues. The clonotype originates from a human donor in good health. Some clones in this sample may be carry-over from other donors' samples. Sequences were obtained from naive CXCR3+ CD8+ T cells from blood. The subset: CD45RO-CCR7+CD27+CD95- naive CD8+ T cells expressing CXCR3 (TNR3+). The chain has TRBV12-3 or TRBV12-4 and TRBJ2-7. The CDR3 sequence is CASSPHIAYEQYF.